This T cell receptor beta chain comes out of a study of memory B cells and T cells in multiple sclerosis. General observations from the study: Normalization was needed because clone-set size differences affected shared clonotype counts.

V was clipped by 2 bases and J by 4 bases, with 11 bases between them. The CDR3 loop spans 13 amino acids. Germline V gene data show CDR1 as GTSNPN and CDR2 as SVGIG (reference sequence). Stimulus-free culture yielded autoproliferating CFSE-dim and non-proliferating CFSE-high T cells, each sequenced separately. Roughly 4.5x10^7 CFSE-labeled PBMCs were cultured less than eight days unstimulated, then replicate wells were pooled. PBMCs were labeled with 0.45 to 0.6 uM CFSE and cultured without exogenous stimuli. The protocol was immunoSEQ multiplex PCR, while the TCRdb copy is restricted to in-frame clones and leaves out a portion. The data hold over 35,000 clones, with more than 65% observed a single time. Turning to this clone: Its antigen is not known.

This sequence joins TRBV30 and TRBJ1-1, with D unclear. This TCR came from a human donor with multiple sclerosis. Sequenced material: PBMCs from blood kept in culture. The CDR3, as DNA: TGTGCCTGGAGTATTCGAAGCGGCACTGAAGCTTTCTTT. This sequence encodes CAWSIRSGTEAFF.